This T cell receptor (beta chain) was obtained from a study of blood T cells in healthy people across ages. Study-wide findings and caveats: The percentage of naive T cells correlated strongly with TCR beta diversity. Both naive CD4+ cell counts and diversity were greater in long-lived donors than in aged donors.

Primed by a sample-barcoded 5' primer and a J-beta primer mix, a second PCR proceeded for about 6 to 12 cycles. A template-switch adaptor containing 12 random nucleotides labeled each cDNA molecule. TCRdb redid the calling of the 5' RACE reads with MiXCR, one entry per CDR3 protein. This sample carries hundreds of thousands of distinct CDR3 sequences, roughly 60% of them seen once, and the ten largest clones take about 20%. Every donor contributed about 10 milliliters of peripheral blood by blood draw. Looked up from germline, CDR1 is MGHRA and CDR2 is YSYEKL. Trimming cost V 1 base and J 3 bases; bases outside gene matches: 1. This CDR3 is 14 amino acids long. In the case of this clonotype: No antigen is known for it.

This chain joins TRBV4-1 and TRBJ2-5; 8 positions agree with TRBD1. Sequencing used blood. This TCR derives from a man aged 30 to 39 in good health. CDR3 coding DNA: TGCGCCAGCAGCCAAGTACAGGGGGAAGAGACCCAGTACTTC. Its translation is CASSQVQGEETQYF.